The 15 T cell receptor beta chains below all came from one sample that was sequenced in a study of blood T cells in healthy people across ages. It was with a sample-barcoded 5' primer and a J-beta primer mix that a second PCR of roughly 7 to 12 cycles was run. TCRdb redid the calling of the 5' RACE reads with MiXCR, one entry per CDR3 protein. The sample has approximately 800,000 distinct CDR3 sequences, around a quarter seen once. This sample also belongs to another study, concerning T cells of mothers and their children.

Sequenced material: blood. The origin of the receptors is a boy aged 5-17 years in good health.

The V gene is TRBV27, the J gene TRBJ1-2, with D hard to call. The CDR3 spans 12 residues. Per germline, CDR1 MNHEY and CDR2 SMNVEV (reference sequence). V was shortened by 4 bases and J by 8 bases, with 11 bases between the two germline ends. The DNA of the CDR3 is TGTGCCAGCAGTTCGTACGGTCGGGGCTACACCTTC. Translated: CASSSYGRGYTF.

The chain combines TRBV10-3 with TRBJ2-5; TRBD1 aligns across 7 bases. The CDR3 covers 12 residues. Germline V gene sequence: CDR1 ENHRY, CDR2 SYGVKD. V trimming: 4 bases; J trimming: 4 bases; junction bases outside the gene matches: 0. The CDR3 region is CAISGQGETQYF. In DNA form, the CDR3 reads TGTGCCATCAGTGGACAGGGAGAGACCCAGTACTTC.

The chain has TRBV4-3 and TRBJ2-3; D gene ambiguous. The V gene lost 0 bases and the J gene lost 4 bases, with 11 bases spanning the gap. The V gene's germline CDR1 is LGHNA and CDR2 YSLEER. The CDR3 is 15 amino acids. CDR3 sequence: CASSQDGYYPDTQYF. CDR3 coding DNA: TGCGCCAGCAGCCAAGACGGCTATTACCCAGATACGCAGTATTTT.

The chain couples TRBV28 to TRBJ2-1; D might be TRBD2 (6 bases). Trimming shortened V by 3 bases and J by 2 bases, and 14 bases separated the two germline ends. The CDR3 runs 16 residues. CDR1 MDHEN and CDR2 SYDVKM come from the germline V gene. This CDR3 is CASSLIDGGTYNEQFF. The DNA for the CDR3 is TGTGCCAGCAGTTTGATCGACGGGGGAACCTACAATGAGCAGTTCTTC.

This sequence joins TRBV20-1 and TRBJ1-5; D uncertain. The V gene lost 1 base and the J gene lost 6 bases, with 13 bases spanning the gap. CDR1 is DFQATT, CDR2 SNEGSKA, per germline (reference sequence). The CDR3 has 14 residues. CDR3 residues: CSARAVKASQPQHF. CDR3 coding DNA: TGCAGTGCTAGAGCAGTGAAGGCTAGTCAGCCCCAGCATTTT.

This clonotype was seen more than once but under ten times. The chain is built from TRBV10-3 and TRBJ2-3; unclear D gene. CDR1 and CDR2 (germline): ENHRY, SYGVKD. This CDR3 is built from 12 residues. Trimming removed 10 bases at V and 4 bases at J, with 12 bases between. CDR3 amino acids: CATSNVADTQYF. Here the CDR3 DNA reads TGTGCCACGTCAAACGTGGCAGATACGCAGTATTTT.

The J gene is TRBJ2-1, the V gene TRBV18; 7 bases are shared with TRBD1. CDR1 is KGHSH, CDR2 LQKENI, per germline. Unmatched junction bases numbered 3, after V lost 1 base and J lost 6 bases. This CDR3 contains 14 residues. CDR3 bases: TGTGCCAGCTCACCACAGGGGGCAGGCAATGAGCAGTTCTTC. It codes for CASSPQGAGNEQFF.

The genes are TRBV25-1 and TRBJ2-5; a possible D gene is TRBD1 (6 bases). The end of the DNA aligns better with TRBJ2-7, so the J call may be wrong. There are 14 residues in the CDR3. Per the germline V gene, CDR1 is MGHDK and CDR2 is SYGVNS. CDR3 DNA: TGTGCCAGCAGTCTGGGGGCGCCTTTGAACGAGCAGTACTTC. Translation gives CASSLGAPLNEQYF.

CDR3 protein: CSARDLARGTYEQYF. CDR3 nucleotides: TGCAGTGCTAGAGATCTAGCGAGGGGGACCTACGAGCAGTACTTC. The chain joins TRBV20-1 to TRBJ2-7; D possibly matches TRBD1 or TRBD2 (6 bases each). The CDR3 totals 15 residues. Germline CDR1 and CDR2: DFQATT and SNEGSKA (reference sequence). Trimming removed 0 bases at V and 2 bases at J, with 14 bases between.

This clonotype was picked up a small number of times. The chain is built from TRBV5-6 and TRBJ2-5; D is ambiguous. The J call is uncertain, as TRBJ2-1 better fits the DNA end. Germline loops: CDR1 SGHDT, CDR2 YYEEEE. This CDR3 comprises 13 residues. The CDR3 nucleotides read TGTGCCAGCAGCTTAGCACTCTCCAATGAGCAGTTCTTC. Its protein is CASSLALSNEQFF.

This clonotype has only a few counts. Its ends do not fully match the called genes, so a read error is possible. The chain carries TRBV7-7 and TRBJ2-3, with TRBD2 as a possible D gene (5 bases). Germline loops: CDR1 SSHAT, CDR2 FNYEAQ (reference sequence). The CDR3 totals 15 residues. In nucleotides, the CDR3 is TGTGCTAGCAGCTTATTGGGAGTCAGCACAGATACGCAGTATTTT. Translation: CASSLLGVSTDTQYF.

The chain carries TRBV7-9 and TRBJ2-7, with D possibly being TRBD1 or TRBD2 (5 bases each). This CDR3 spans 12 amino acids. The V and J ends lost 11 bases and 2 bases respectively, with 13 bases between them. CDR1 SEHNR and CDR2 FQNEAQ come from the germline V gene (reference sequence). The CDR3 bases are TGTGCCGGTGGGGGAATGGCCTACGAGCAGTACTTC. It encodes CAGGGMAYEQYF.

V usage is TRBV27 and J usage is TRBJ2-1, with 7 bases fitting TRBD2. The CDR3 is 15 residues long. Germline CDR1 reads MNHEY; CDR2 reads SMNVEV (reference sequence). Trimming at V came to 6 bases and at J to 8 bases, leaving 13 bases not matched to a gene. In DNA, the CDR3 is TGTGCCAGCAGCTTAGACCCTAGCGGAAGGGATGAGCAGTTCTTC. This encodes CASSLDPSGRDEQFF.

The rearrangement joins TRBV11-2 to TRBJ2-3; D is possibly TRBD1 (5 bases). Germline lookup yields CDR1 SGHAT and CDR2 FQNNGV. Trimming removed 5 bases from V and 3 bases from J, with 12 bases in between. CDR3 length equals 14 residues. CDR3 amino acids: CASSGARATDTQYF. Here the CDR3 DNA reads TGTGCCAGCAGCGGGGCTAGGGCTACAGATACGCAGTATTTT.

A few counts support this clonotype. The V and J genes are TRBV20-1 and TRBJ1-4; no clear D. V was pared by 6 bases and J by 8 bases, with 13 bases between. Germline V lookup: CDR1 DFQATT, CDR2 SNEGSKA (reference sequence). This CDR3 contains 12 residues. In DNA form, the CDR3 reads TGCAGTGCCGGCGGCTCGGACGAAAAACTGTTTTTT. As protein: CSAGGSDEKLFF.